The clone carrying this T cell receptor beta chain showed up just once. This specimen comes from a study of blood T cell repertoires in COVID-19. CDR3 length equals 13 residues. The ends were cut back, 0 bases at V and 6 bases at J, with 10 bases in the middle. Germline V gene lookup returns CDR1 SGDLS and CDR2 YYNGEE. Libraries were prepared by immunoSEQ multiplex PCR; TCRdb keeps only in-frame clonotypes and omits some of them. The sample records 240,000 or so clones, about four fifths being singletons. This TCR was sampled from a woman in her late teens or twenties with acute or convalescent COVID-19. The sample consisted of peripheral blood. This rearrangement joins TRBV9 to TRBJ2-7; tentatively, D is TRBD2 (5 bases). The CDR3 region is CASSVALDGEQYF. For the CDR3, the DNA is TGTGCCAGCAGCGTAGCACTAGACGGCGAGCAGTACTTC.